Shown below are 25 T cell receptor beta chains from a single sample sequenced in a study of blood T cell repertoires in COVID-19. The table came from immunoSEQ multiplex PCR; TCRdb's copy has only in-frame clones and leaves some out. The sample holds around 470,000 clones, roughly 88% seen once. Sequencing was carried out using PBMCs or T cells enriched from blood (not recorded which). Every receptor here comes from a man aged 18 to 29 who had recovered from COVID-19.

In DNA form, the CDR3 reads TGTGCCAGCAGCTTGCAGGGGGATGGTGAAAAACTGTTTTTT. Translating it yields CASSLQGDGEKLFF. The V gene is TRBV5-8, the J gene TRBJ1-4; 7 nucleotides agree with TRBD1. Germline-derived CDR1 and CDR2 are SGHTS and YDEGEE. The CDR3 runs to 14 residues. J was trimmed by 7 bases and V by 1 base; bases with no gene match: 4.

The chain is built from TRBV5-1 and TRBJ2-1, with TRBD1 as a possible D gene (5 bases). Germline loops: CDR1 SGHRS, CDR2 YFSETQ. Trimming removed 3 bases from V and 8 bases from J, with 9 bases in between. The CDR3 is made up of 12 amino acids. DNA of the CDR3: TGCGCCAGCAGCTCGGAAGGGGATGAGCAGTTCTTC. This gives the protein CASSSEGDEQFF.

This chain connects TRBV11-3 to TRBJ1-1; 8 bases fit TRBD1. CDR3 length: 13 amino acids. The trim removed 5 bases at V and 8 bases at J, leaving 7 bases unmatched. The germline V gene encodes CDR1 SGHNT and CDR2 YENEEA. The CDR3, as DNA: TGTGCCAGCAGCCGCCGGACAGGGCAGGAAGCTTTCTTT. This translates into CASSRRTGQEAFF.

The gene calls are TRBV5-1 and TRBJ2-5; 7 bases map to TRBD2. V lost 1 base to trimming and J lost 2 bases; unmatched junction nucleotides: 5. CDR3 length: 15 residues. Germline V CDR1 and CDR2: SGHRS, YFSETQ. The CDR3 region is CASSLKRGLQETQYF. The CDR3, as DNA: TGCGCCAGCAGCTTGAAGCGGGGCTTACAAGAGACCCAGTACTTC.

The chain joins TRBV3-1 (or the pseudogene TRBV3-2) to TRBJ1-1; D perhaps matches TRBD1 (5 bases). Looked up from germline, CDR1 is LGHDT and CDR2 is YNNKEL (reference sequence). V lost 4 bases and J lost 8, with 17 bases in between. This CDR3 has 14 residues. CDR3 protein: CASSPGRIQAEAFF. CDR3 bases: TGTGCCAGCAGCCCAGGGAGGATCCAAGCGGAAGCTTTCTTT.

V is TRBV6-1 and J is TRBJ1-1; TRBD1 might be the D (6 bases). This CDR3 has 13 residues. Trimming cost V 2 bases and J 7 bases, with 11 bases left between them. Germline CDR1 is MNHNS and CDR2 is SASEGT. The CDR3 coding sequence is TGTGCCAGCAGTGAATCGACAGGCATTGAAGCTTTCTTT. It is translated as CASSESTGIEAFF.

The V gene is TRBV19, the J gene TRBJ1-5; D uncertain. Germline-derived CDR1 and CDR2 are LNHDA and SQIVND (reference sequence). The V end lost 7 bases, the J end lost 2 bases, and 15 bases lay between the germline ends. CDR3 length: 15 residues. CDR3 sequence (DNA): TGTGCCAGTAAGTGGGGAGATGACGGCAATCAGCCCCAGCATTTT. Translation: CASKWGDDGNQPQHF. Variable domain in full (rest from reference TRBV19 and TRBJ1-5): DGGITQSPKYLFRKEGQNVTLSCEQNLNHDAMYWYRQDPGQGLRLIYYSQIVNDFQKGDIAEGYSVSREKKESFPLTVTSAQKNPTAFYLCASKWGDDGNQPQHFGDGTRLSIL.

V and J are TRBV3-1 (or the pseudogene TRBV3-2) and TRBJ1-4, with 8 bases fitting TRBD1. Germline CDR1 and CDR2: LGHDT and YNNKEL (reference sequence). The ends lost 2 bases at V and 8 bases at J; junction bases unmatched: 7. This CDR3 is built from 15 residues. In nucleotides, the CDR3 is TGTGCCAGCAGCCAATACCCAGGGGGCTGGGAAAAACTGTTTTTT. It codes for CASSQYPGGWEKLFF.

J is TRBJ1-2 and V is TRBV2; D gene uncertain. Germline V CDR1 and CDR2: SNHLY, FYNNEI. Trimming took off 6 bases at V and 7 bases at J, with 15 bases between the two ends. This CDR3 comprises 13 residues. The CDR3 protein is CASRAAEGIGYTF. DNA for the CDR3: TGTGCCAGCAGAGCGGCCGAGGGAATTGGCTACACCTTC.

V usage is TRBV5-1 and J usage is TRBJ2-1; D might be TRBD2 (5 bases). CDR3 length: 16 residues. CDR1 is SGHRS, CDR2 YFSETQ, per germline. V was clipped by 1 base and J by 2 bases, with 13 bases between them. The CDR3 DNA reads TGCGCCAGCAGCTTGAGTATGGGAGCAACCTACAATGAGCAGTTCTTC. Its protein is CASSLSMGATYNEQFF.

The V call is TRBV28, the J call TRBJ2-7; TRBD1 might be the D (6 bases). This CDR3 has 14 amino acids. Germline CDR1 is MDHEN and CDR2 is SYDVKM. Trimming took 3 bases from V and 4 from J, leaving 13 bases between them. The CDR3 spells CASSFRRTVYEQYF. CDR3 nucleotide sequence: TGTGCCAGCAGTTTTAGGAGGACAGTGTACGAGCAGTACTTC.

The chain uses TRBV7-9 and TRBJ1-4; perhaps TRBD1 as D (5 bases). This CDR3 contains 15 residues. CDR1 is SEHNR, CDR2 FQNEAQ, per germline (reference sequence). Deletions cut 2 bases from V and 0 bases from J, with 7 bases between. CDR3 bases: TGTGCCAGCAGCTTACTGACAGCAACTAATGAAAAACTGTTTTTT. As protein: CASSLLTATNEKLFF. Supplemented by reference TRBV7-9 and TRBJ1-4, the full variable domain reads DTGVSQNPRHKITKRGQNVTFRCDPISEHNRLYWYRQTLGQGPEFLTYFQNEAQLEKSRLLSDRFSAERPKGSFSTLEIQRTEQGDSAMYLCASSLLTATNEKLFFGSGTQLSVL.

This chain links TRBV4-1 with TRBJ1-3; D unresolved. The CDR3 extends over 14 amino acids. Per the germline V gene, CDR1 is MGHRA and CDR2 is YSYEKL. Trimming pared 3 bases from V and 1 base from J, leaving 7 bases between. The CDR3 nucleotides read TGCGCCAGCAGCCATCTCCTTTCTGGAAACACCATATATTTT. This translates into CASSHLLSGNTIYF.

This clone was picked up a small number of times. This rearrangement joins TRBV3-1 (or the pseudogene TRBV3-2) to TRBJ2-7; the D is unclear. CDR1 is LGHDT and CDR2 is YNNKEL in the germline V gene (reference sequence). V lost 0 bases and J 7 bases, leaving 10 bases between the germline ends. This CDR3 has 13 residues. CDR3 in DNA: TGTGCCAGCAGCCAAGACGGAACGCGGGAGCAGTACTTC. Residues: CASSQDGTREQYF.

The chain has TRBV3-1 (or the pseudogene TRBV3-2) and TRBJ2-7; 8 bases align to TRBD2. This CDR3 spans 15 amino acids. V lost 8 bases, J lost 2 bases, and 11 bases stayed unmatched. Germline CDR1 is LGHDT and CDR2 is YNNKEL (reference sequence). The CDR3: CASQTSGSDAYEQYF. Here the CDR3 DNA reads TGTGCCAGCCAAACTAGCGGAAGCGACGCCTACGAGCAGTACTTC.

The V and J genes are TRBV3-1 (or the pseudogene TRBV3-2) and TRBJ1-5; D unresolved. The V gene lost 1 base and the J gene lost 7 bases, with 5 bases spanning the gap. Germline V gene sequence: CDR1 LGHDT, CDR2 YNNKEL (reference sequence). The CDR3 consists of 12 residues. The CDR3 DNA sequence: TGTGCCAGCAGCCAAGGAGTCCAGCCCCAGCATTTT. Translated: CASSQGVQPQHF.

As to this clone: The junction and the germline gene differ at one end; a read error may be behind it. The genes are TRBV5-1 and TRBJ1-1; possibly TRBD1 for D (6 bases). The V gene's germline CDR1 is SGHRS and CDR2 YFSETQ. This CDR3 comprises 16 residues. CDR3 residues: CASSLRGGTPNAEAFF. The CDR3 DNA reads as TGCGCCAGCAGCTTGCGAGGTGGGACACCGAACGCTGAAGCTTTCTTT.

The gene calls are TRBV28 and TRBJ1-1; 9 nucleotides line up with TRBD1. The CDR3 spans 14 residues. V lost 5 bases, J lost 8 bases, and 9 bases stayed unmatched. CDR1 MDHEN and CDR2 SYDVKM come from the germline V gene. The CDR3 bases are TGTGCCAGCAGTCCGACAGGGGGGGGTTTGGAAGCTTTCTTT. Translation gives CASSPTGGGLEAFF.

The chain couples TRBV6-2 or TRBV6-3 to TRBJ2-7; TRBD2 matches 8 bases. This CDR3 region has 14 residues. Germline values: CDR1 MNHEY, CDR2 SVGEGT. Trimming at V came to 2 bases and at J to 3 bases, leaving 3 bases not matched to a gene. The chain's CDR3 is CASSYGTSLYEQYF. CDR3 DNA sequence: TGTGCCAGCAGTTACGGGACTAGTCTCTACGAGCAGTACTTC.

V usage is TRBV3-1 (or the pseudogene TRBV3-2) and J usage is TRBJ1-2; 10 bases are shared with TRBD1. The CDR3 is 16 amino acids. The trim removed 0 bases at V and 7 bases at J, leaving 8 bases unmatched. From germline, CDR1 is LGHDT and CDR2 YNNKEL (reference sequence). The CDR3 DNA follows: TGTGCCAGCAGCCAAGATTGGGACAGGGGTTTGTCTGGCTACACCTTC. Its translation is CASSQDWDRGLSGYTF.

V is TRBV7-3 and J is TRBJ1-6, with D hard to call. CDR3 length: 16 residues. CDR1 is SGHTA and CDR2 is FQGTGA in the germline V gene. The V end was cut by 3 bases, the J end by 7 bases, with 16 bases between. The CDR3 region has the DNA TGTGCCAGCAGCTTTAAGGTGATCCCTAGGAATTCACCCCTCCACTTT. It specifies CASSFKVIPRNSPLHF.

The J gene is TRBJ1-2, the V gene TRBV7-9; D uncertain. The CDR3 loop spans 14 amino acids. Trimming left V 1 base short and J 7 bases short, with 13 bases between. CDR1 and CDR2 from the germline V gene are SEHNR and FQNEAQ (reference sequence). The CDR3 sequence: CASSLVEAVPGYTF. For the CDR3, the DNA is TGTGCCAGCAGCTTAGTAGAGGCAGTACCTGGCTACACCTTC.

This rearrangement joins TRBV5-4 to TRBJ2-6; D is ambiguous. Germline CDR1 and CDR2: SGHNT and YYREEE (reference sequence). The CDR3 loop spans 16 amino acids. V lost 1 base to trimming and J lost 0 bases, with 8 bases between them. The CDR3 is CASSLYGNSGANVLTF. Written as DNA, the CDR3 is TGTGCCAGCAGCTTGTATGGCAACTCTGGGGCCAACGTCCTGACTTTC.

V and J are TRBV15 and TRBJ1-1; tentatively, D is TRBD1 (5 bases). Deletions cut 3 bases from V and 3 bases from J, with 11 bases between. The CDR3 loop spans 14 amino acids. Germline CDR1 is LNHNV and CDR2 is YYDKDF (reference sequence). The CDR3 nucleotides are TGTGCCACCAGCAGGCGACAGAAGGACACTGAAGCTTTCTTT. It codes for CATSRRQKDTEAFF. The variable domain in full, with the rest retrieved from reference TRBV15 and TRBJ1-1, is DAMVIQNPRYQVTQFGKPVTLSCSQTLNHNVMYWYQQKSSQAPKLLFHYYDKDFNNEADTPDNFQSRRPNTSFCFLDIRSPGLGDTAMYLCATSRRQKDTEAFFGQGTRLTVV.

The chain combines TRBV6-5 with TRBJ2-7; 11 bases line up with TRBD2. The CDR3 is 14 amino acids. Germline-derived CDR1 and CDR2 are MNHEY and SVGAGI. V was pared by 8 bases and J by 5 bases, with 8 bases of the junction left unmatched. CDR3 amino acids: CASGLAGGLDEQYF. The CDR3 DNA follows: TGTGCCAGCGGGTTAGCGGGAGGGCTCGACGAGCAGTACTTC.